This TCR beta chain was obtained from a study of cytomegalovirus exposure and HLA in healthy donors. Notes on the study in general: A later analysis showed TCR association rates differing by HLA locus, peaking at DRB1 and lowest at HLA-C.

With regard to this clone: Its antigen is undetermined.

PCR involved 60 Vbeta and 13 Jbeta primers. The repertoire was sequenced with immunoSEQ multiplex PCR; TCRdb's copy has only in-frame clones and lacks some. The sample consists of 110,000 to 150,000 clones, roughly four fifths of them appearing once. V was trimmed by 0 bases and J by 12 bases, leaving 9 bases between them. Germline CDR1 and CDR2: GTSNPN and SVGIG (reference sequence). This CDR3 spans 12 amino acids. Sequencing was performed on PBMCs. This chain uses TRBV30 with TRBJ1-6; D ambiguous. The sequence derives from a human donor in good health. In DNA form, the CDR3 reads TGTGCCTGGAGTGTACGCGCCTTACCCCTCCACTTT. Residues: CAWSVRALPLHF.